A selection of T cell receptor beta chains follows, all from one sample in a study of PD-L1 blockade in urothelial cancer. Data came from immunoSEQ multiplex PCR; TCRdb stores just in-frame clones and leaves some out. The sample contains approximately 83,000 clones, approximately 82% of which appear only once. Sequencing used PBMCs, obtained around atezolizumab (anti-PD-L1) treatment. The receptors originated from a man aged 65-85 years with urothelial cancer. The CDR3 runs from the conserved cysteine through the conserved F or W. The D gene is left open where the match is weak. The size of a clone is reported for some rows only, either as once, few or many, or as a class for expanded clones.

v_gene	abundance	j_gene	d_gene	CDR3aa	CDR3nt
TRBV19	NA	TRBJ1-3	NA	CASSIGGSSGNTIYF	TGTGCCAGTAGTATAGGGGGCAGCTCTGGAAACACCATATATTTT
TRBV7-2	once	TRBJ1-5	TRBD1	CASSLAPPDRGGNQPQHF	TGTGCCAGCAGCTTAGCCCCCCCTGACAGGGGGGGGAATCAGCCCCAGCATTTT
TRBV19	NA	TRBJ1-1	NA	CASSIYLNTEAFF	TGTGCCAGTAGTATTTATCTGAACACTGAAGCTTTCTTT
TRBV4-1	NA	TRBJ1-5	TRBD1	CASSQEQGNQPQHF	TGCGCCAGCAGCCAAGAACAGGGGAATCAGCCCCAGCATTTT
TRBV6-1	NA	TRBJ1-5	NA	CASSEAGEAWNQPQHF	TGTGCCAGCAGTGAAGCGGGCGAAGCCTGGAATCAGCCCCAGCATTTT
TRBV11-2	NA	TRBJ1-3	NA	CASSLGGAGNTIYF	TGTGCCAGCAGCTTAGGGGGGGCTGGAAACACCATATATTTT
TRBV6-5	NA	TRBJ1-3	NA	CASSSRRDFSGNTIYF	TGTGCCAGCAGTTCTAGGCGCGATTTCTCTGGAAACACCATATATTTT
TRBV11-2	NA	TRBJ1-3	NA	CASSLERGNTIYF	TGTGCCAGCAGCTTAGAGCGGGGAAACACCATATATTTT
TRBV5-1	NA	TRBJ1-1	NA	CASSLGGTYTEAFF	TGCGCCAGCAGCTTGGGGGGGACTTACACTGAAGCTTTCTTT
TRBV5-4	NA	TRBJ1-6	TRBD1	CASSSGTVNSPLHF	TGTGCCAGCAGCTCCGGGACAGTCAATTCACCCCTCCACTTT
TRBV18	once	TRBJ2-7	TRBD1	CASSRTRGLTYEQYF	TGTGCCAGCTCACGCACTAGGGGGCTAACCTACGAGCAGTACTTC
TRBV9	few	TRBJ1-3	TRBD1	CASSPRTGTHGNTIYF	TGTGCCAGCAGCCCTCGGACAGGGACCCATGGAAACACCATATATTTT
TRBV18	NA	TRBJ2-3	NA	CASSPAGDTQYF	TGTGCCAGCTCACCTGCGGGAGATACGCAGTATTTT
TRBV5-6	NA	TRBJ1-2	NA	CASSLGQLSNYGYTF	TGTGCCAGCAGCTTGGGACAACTTTCTAACTATGGCTACACCTTC
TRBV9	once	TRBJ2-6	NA	CASSTRSGANVLTF	TGTGCCAGCAGCACACGATCTGGGGCCAACGTCCTGACTTTC
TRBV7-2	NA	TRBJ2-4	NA	CASSLVVGVAKNIQYF	TGTGCCAGCAGCTTAGTAGTCGGAGTAGCCAAAAACATTCAGTACTTC
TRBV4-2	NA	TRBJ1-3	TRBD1	CASSPTDRGGNTIYF	TGTGCCAGCAGCCCAACCGACAGGGGTGGAAACACCATATATTTT
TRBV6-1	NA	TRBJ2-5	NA	CASSEGRGVRVQETQYF	TGTGCCAGCAGTGAAGGAAGGGGTGTTAGGGTCCAAGAGACCCAGTACTTC
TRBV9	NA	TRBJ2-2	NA	CASSVGPGTGELFF	TGTGCCAGCAGCGTCGGACCGGGGACCGGGGAGCTGTTTTTT
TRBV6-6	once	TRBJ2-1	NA	CASSGAGSSYNEQFF	TGTGCCAGCAGTGGAGCGGGCAGCTCCTACAATGAGCAGTTCTTC
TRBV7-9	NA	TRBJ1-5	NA	CASSGGLGGESNQPQHF	TGTGCCAGCAGCGGCGGGTTGGGGGGGGAAAGCAATCAGCCCCAGCATTTT
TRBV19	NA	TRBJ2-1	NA	CASSIALGGEQFF	TGTGCCAGTAGTATTGCCTTAGGGGGTGAGCAGTTCTTC
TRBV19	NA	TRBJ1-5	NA	CASSSLMAGNQPQHF	TGTGCCAGTAGTAGCCTCATGGCTGGCAATCAGCCCCAGCATTTT
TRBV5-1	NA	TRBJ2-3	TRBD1	CASSFTGGLGDTQYF	TGCGCCAGCAGCTTTACAGGGGGCTTAGGGGATACGCAGTATTTT
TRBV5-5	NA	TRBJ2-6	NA	CASSLVGGSGANVLTF	TGTGCCAGCAGCTTGGTAGGGGGCTCTGGGGCCAACGTCCTGACTTTC
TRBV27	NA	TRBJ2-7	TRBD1	CASSSLQGAYEQYF	TGTGCCAGCAGTTCGCTACAGGGGGCGTACGAGCAGTACTTC